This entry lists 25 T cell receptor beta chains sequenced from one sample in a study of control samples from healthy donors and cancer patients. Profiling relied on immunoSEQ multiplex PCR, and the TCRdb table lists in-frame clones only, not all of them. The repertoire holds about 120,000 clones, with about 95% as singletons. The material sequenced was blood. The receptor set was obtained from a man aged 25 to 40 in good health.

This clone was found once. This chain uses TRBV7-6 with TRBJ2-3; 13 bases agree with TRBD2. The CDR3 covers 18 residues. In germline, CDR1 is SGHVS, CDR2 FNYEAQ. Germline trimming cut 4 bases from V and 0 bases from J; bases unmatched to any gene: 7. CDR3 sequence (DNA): TGTGCCAGCAGCTCTCGGACTAGCGGGGGCCTTAGCACAGATACGCAGTATTTT. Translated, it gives CASSSRTSGGLSTDTQYF.

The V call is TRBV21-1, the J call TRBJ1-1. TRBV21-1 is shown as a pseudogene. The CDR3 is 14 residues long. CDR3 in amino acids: CAKGAGRGNTEAFF. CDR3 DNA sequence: TGTGCCAAGGGGGCGGGGAGGGGGAACACTGAAGCTTTCTTT.

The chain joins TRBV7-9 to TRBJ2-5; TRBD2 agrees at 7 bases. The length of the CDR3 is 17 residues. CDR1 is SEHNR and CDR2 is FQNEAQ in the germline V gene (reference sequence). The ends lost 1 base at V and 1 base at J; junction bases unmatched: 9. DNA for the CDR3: TGTGCCAGCAGCTTAGGTACTGGGGGGGTGCTCCAAGAGACCCAGTACTTC. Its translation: CASSLGTGGVLQETQYF.

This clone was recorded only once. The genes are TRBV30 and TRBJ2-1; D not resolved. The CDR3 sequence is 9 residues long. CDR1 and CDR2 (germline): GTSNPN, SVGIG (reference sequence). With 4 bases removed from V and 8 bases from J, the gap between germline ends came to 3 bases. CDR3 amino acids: CAWIHEQFF. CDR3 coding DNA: TGTGCCTGGATCCATGAGCAGTTCTTC.

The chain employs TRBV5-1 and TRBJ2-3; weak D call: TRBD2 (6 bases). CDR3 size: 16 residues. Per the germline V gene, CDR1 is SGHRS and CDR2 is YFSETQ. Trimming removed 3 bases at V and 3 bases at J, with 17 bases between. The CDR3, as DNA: TGCGCCAGCAGCTCCGCAGGGTCGGCGGGGACAGATACGCAGTATTTT. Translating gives CASSSAGSAGTDTQYF.

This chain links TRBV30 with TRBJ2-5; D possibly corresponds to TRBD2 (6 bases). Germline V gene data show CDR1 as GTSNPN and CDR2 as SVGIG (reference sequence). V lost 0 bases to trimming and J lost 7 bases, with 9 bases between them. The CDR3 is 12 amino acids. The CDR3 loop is CAWSVRGMTQYF. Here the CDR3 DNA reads TGTGCCTGGAGTGTACGGGGGATGACCCAGTACTTC.

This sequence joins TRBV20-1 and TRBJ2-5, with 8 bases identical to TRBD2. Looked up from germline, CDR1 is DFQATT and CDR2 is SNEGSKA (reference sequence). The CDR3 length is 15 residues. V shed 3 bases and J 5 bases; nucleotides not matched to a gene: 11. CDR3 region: CSASLGRGGLETQYF. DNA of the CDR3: TGCAGTGCTAGTCTAGGTCGGGGGGGACTTGAGACCCAGTACTTC.

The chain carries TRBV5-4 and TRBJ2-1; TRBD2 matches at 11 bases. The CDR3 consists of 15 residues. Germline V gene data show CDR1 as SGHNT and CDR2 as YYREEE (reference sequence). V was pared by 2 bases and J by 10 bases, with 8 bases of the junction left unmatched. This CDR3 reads CASSLRLAGFEEQFF. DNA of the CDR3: TGTGCCAGCAGCTTACGACTAGCGGGGTTCGAGGAGCAGTTCTTC.

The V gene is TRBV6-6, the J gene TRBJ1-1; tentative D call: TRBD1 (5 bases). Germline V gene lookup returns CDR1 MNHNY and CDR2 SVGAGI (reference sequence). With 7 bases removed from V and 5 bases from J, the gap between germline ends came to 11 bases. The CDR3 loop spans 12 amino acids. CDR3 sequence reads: CASNSRVTEAFF. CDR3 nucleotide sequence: TGTGCCAGCAATTCCAGGGTTACTGAAGCTTTCTTT.

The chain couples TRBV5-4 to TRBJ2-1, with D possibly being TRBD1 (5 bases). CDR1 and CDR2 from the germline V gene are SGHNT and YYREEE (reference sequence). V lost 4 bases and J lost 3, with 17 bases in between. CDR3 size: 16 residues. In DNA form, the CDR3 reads TGTGCCAGCAGCCCGAAGGTTCAGGGTATCTACAATGAGCAGTTCTTC. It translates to CASSPKVQGIYNEQFF.

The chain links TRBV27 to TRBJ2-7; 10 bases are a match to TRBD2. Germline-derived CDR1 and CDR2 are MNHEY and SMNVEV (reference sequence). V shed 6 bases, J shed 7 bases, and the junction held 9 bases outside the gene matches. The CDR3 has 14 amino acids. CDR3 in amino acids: CASSAGLASGEQYF. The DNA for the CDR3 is TGTGCCAGCAGCGCGGGACTAGCGTCTGGGGAGCAGTACTTC.

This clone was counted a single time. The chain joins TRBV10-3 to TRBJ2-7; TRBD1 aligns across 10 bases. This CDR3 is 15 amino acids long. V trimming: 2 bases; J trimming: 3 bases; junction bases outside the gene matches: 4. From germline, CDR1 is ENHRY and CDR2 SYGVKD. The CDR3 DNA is TGTGCCATCAGTGAGCCGGGACAGGGGTACTACGAGCAGTACTTC. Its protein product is CAISEPGQGYYEQYF.

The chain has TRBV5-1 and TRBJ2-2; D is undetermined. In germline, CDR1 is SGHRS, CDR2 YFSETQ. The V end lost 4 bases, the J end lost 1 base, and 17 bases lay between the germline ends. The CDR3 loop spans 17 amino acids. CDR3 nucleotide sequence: TGCGCCAGCAGCCCCGGCCCTGAGGCTGGGAACACCGGGGAGCTGTTTTTT. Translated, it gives CASSPGPEAGNTGELFF. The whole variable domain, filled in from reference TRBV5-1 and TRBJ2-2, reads KAGVTQTPRYLIKTRGQQVTLSCSPISGHRSVSWYQQTPGQGLQFLFEYFSETQRNKGNFPGRFSGRQFSNSRSEMNVSTLELGDSALYLCASSPGPEAGNTGELFFGEGSRLTVL.

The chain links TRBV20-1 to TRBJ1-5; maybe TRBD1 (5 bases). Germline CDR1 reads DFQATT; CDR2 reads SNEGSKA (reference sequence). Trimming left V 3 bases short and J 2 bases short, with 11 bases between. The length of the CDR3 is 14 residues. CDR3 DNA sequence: TGCAGTGCTAGTGGGGGGAATCGCAATCAGCCCCAGCATTTT. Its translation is CSASGGNRNQPQHF.

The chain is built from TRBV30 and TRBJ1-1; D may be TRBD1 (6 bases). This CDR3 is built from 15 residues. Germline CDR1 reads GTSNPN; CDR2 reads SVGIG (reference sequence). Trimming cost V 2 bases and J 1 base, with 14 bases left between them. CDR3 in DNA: TGTGCCTGGAGTCCCCCAGACAGGTCGAACACTGAAGCTTTCTTT. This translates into CAWSPPDRSNTEAFF. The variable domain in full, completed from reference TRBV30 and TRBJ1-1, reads SQTIHQWPATLVQPVGSPLSLECTVEGTSNPNLYWYRQAAGRGLQLLFYSVGIGQISSEVPQNLSASRPQDRQFILSSKKLLLSDSGFYLCAWSPPDRSNTEAFFGQGTRLTVV.

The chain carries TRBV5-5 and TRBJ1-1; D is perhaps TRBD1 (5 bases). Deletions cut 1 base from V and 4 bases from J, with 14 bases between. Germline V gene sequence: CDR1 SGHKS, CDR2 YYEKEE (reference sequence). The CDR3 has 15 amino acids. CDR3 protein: CASSLQGRSATEAFF. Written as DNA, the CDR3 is TGTGCCAGCAGCTTGCAGGGAAGGTCGGCCACTGAAGCTTTCTTT.

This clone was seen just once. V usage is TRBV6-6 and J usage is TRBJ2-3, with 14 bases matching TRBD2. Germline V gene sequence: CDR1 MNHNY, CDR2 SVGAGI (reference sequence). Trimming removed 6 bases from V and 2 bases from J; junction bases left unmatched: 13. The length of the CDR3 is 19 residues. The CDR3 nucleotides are TGTGCCAGCAGACGACTAGCGGGGGGGCCAAGGTCCCACACAGATACGCAGTATTTT. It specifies CASRRLAGGPRSHTDTQYF.

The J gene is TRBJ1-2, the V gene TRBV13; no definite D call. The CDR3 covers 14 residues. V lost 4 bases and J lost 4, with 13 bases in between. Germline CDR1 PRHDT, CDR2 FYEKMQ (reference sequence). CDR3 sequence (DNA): TGTGCCAGCAGCTCCCGGGCGGATAGCTATGGCTACACCTTC. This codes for CASSSRADSYGYTF.

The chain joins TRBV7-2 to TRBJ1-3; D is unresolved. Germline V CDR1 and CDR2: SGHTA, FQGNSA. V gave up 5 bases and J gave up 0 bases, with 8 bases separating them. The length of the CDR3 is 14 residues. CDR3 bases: TGTGCCAGCAGCCCCTTACCCTCTGGAAACACCATATATTTT. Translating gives CASSPLPSGNTIYF.

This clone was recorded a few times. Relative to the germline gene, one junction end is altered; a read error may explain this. The CDR3 DNA reads as TGTGCTAGCAGCTTGACCGGGACACAAGAGACCCAGTACTTC. Its translation is CASSLTGTQETQYF. The chain uses TRBV7-7 and TRBJ2-5, with a tentative D call TRBD1 (6 bases). The CDR3 spans 14 residues. Germline loops: CDR1 SSHAT, CDR2 FNYEAQ (reference sequence).

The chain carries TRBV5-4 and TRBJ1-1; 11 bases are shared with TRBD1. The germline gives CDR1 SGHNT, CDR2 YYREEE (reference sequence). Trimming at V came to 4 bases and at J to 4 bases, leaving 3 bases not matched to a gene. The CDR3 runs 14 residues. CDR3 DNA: TGTGCCAGCAGCCCCGGGACAGGGGGCACTGAAGCTTTCTTT. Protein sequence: CASSPGTGGTEAFF.

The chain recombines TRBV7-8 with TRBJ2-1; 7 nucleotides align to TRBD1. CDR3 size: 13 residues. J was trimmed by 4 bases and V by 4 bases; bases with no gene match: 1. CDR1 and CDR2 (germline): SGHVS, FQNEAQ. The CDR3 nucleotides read TGTGCCAGCAGCTCGGGACAGTACAATGAGCAGTTCTTC. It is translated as CASSSGQYNEQFF.

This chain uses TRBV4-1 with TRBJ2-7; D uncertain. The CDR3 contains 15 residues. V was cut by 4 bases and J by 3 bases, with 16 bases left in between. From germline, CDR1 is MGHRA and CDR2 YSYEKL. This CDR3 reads CASSPSPDGGYEQYF. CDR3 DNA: TGCGCCAGCAGCCCGTCGCCGGACGGTGGCTACGAGCAGTACTTC.

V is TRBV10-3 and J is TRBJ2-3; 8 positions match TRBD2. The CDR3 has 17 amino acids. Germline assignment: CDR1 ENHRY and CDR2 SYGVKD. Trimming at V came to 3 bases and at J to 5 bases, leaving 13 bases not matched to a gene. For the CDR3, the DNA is TGTGCCATCAGTGACCCCGCGGGGGGTCAAGGGGAAGATACGCAGTATTTT. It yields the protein CAISDPAGGQGEDTQYF.

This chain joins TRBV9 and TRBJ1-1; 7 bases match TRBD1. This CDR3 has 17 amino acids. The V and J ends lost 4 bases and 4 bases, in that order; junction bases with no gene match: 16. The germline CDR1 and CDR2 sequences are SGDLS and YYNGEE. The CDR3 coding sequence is TGTGCCAGCAGCCTCAACCCCGGGACAGAAATGAGCACTGAAGCTTTCTTT. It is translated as CASSLNPGTEMSTEAFF.